This T cell receptor (beta chain) originates from a study of breast tumors, draining lymph nodes, adjacent tissues. General observations from the study: Tumor TCR diversity was below lymph nodes but above nontumor tissue.

Trimming removed 4 bases at V and 0 bases at J, with 9 bases between. The CDR3 runs 15 residues. Germline V lookup: CDR1 KGHDR, CDR2 SFDVKD. This clonotype appeared many times. The antigen is unknown. TCRdb re-called the multiplex PCR reads through MiXCR, storing one row per CDR3 protein. Among some 130,000 distinct CDR3 sequences listed, around 20% were seen once. Breast cancer patients provided tissue from their axillary draining lymph nodes. Material for sequencing was axillary lymph node tissue. The TCR sequence derives from a female donor with breast cancer. Some clones in this sample may be carry-over from other donors' samples. The gene calls are TRBV24-1 and TRBJ2-1; D is uncertain. CDR3 DNA sequence: TGTGCCACCAGTGACCCGAGGAGCTCCTACAATGAGCAGTTCTTC. Its translation: CATSDPRSSYNEQFF.